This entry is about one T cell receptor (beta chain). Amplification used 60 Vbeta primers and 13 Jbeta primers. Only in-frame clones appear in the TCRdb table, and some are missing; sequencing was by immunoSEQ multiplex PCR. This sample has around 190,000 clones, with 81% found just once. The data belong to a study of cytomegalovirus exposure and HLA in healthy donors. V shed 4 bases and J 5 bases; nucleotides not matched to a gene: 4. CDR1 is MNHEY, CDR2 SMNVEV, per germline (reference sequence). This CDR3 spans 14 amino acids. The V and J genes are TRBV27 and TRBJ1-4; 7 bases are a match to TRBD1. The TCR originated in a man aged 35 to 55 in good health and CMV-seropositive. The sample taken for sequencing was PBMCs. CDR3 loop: CASSSARGNEKLFF. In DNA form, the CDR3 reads TGTGCCAGCAGTTCGGCCAGGGGGAATGAAAAACTGTTTTTT.